This record covers a single T cell receptor beta chain. The CDR3 consists of 14 residues. The germline V gene has CDR1 LNHNV and CDR2 YYDKDF (reference sequence). The germline V and J ends were trimmed by 6 bases and 2 bases, with 11 bases remaining between them. This table comes from immunoSEQ multiplex PCR, and its TCRdb copy is limited to in-frame clones, with some not included. The sample has 25,000 to 35,000 clones; 84% are singletons. This record belongs to a study of OX40 agonist ivuxolimab in advanced cancers. Sequencing was performed on CD4+ or CD8+ T cells sorted from blood, taken in a trial of the OX40 agonist ivuxolimab. The chain carries TRBV15 and TRBJ1-5; no clear D. The TCR was taken from an adult with an advanced solid tumor such as melanoma, head and neck, liver or kidney cancer. CDR3 DNA sequence: TGTGCCACCAGACTCGTTTTGGGCAATCAGCCCCAGCATTTT. This encodes CATRLVLGNQPQHF.